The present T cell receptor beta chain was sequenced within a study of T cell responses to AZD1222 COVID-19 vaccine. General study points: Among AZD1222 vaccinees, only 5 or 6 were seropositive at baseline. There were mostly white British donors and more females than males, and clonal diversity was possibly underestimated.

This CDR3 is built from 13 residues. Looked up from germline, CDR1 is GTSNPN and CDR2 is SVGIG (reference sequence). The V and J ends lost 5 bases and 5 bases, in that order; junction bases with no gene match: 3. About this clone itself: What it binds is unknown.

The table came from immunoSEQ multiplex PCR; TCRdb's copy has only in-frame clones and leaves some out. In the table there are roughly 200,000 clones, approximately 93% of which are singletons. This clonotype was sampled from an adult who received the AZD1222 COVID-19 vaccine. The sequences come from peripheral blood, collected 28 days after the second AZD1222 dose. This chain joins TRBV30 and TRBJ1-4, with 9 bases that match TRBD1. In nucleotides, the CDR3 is TGTGCCTGGGGACAGGGGATCAATGAAAAACTGTTTTTT. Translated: CAWGQGINEKLFF.